Described below is a single T cell receptor (beta chain) sequence and its context. The sample comes from a study of blood T cell repertoires in COVID-19. The method was immunoSEQ multiplex PCR; TCRdb's version includes in-frame clones alone and lacks a portion of them. The sample shows more than 300,000 clones, 92% of them seen only once. The CDR3 extends over 15 amino acids. V was shortened by 6 bases and J by 0 bases, with 14 bases between the two germline ends. Germline CDR1 and CDR2: MNHEY and SVGEGT. The cohort comprised adults aged about 18 to 90 years residing in about two dozen US areas. Assignment of participants to cohorts was predicated upon participant-reported clinical history.

The source is a young woman who had recovered from COVID-19. This sequence joins TRBV6-2 or TRBV6-3 and TRBJ1-1; the D gene is possibly TRBD1 (6 bases). The sample consisted of PBMCs or T cells enriched from blood (not recorded which). CDR3 DNA sequence: TGTGCCAGCAGCCCCGGGGGGACACTGAACACTGAAGCTTTCTTT. It encodes CASSPGGTLNTEAFF.